What follows are 21 T cell receptor beta chains derived from one specimen sequenced in a study of CD8 T cells in Susac syndrome. Random hexamers were used to reverse transcribe an amount of 0.5 to 1 ug RNA. MiXCR, run by TCRdb on the immunoSEQ multiplex PCR reads, gives a single entry per CDR3 protein. The sample lists 92,000 or so distinct CDR3 sequences, 95% to 96% occurring once. The sequenced material came from CD8+ T cells from PBMCs. All receptors derive from a human donor with Susac syndrome.

V and J are TRBV30 and TRBJ2-7, with D tentatively TRBD2 (5 bases). V shed 0 bases and J shed 4 bases, with 10 bases lying between them. The CDR3 contains 13 residues. Germline CDR1 GTSNPN, CDR2 SVGIG (reference sequence). The CDR3, as DNA: TGTGCCTGGAGTGTAGCGGACTCGTACGAGCAGTACTTC. As protein: CAWSVADSYEQYF.

The chain recombines TRBV20-1 with TRBJ1-5; 8 bases align to TRBD1. V shed 7 bases, J shed 0 bases, and the junction held 8 bases outside the gene matches. CDR1 and CDR2 (germline): DFQATT, SNEGSKA (reference sequence). The CDR3 is 15 residues long. DNA for the CDR3: TGCAGTGTTATACAGGGGGTGGATAGCAATCAGCCCCAGCATTTT. Encoded protein: CSVIQGVDSNQPQHF.

The V call is TRBV19, the J call TRBJ1-1; 8 bases are shared with TRBD1. CDR1 and CDR2 from the germline V gene are LNHDA and SQIVND (reference sequence). With 5 bases clipped from V and 4 bases from J, the junction kept 6 bases outside the gene matches. This CDR3 contains 14 residues. The CDR3 spells CASSRQGAVTEAFF. The CDR3 DNA sequence: TGTGCCAGTAGTCGGCAGGGGGCTGTCACTGAAGCTTTCTTT.

The chain couples TRBV13 to TRBJ1-3, with D perhaps TRBD1 (5 bases). V was clipped by 3 bases and J by 8 bases, with 14 bases between them. CDR3 length: 14 residues. The germline CDR1 and CDR2 sequences are PRHDT and FYEKMQ (reference sequence). DNA for the CDR3: TGTGCCAGCAGCTTCGGTCCACGGGGCGACACCATATATTTT. It is translated as CASSFGPRGDTIYF.

The V gene is TRBV24-1, the J gene TRBJ2-7; D possibly corresponds to TRBD2 (7 bases). The CDR3 runs 14 residues. The V gene lost 7 bases and the J gene lost 2 bases, with 14 bases spanning the gap. Germline lookup yields CDR1 KGHDR and CDR2 SFDVKD. The CDR3 DNA sequence: TGTGCCACCAGAGGGGGGGGTCCTCCCTACGAGCAGTACTTC. It encodes CATRGGGPPYEQYF.

The gene calls are TRBV3-1 and TRBJ2-1, with TRBD2 matching over 8 bases. The trim removed 1 base at V and 8 bases at J, leaving 10 bases unmatched. CDR1 is LGHDT and CDR2 is YNNKEL in the germline V gene (reference sequence). CDR3 length: 16 residues. The CDR3 here is CASSQVSRGGPDEQFF. CDR3 coding DNA: TGTGCCAGCAGCCAAGTCTCCCGGGGGGGCCCCGATGAGCAGTTCTTC.

The chain links TRBV6-5 to TRBJ1-1; D possibly corresponds to TRBD1 (6 bases). The V gene lost 5 bases and the J gene lost 6 bases, with 13 bases spanning the gap. Germline loops: CDR1 MNHEY, CDR2 SVGAGI. This CDR3 region has 13 residues. CDR3 residues: CASSPRGGSEAFF. The CDR3 bases are TGTGCCAGCAGTCCGAGGGGGGGATCTGAAGCTTTCTTT.

This sequence joins TRBV12-3 or TRBV12-4 and TRBJ2-1, with D possibly called TRBD1 or TRBD2 (5 bases each). The CDR3 runs to 15 residues. The V gene lost 3 bases and the J gene lost 8 bases, with 17 bases spanning the gap. The CDR3 DNA reads TGTGCCAGCAGTTTTCCGAGGGGCCAGGCGGATGAGCAGTTCTTC. Residues: CASSFPRGQADEQFF.

The chain links TRBV20-1 to TRBJ2-3; maybe TRBD2 (7 bases). The CDR3 sequence is 14 residues long. CDR1 and CDR2 from the germline V gene are DFQATT and SNEGSKA (reference sequence). V lost 3 bases and J 6 bases, leaving 16 bases between the germline ends. CDR3 residues: CSASMGGGSDTQYF. In DNA, the CDR3 is TGCAGTGCTAGTATGGGGGGGGGCAGCGATACGCAGTATTTT.

V usage is TRBV20-1 and J usage is TRBJ2-3; TRBD2 is a possible D gene (6 bases). Trimming left V 3 bases short and J 5 bases short, with 18 bases between. The CDR3 spans 15 residues. Germline V gives CDR1 DFQATT, CDR2 SNEGSKA (reference sequence). The CDR3 reads CSASSGVDGRDTQYF. The CDR3 DNA reads as TGCAGTGCTAGTTCGGGGGTCGATGGTCGAGATACGCAGTATTTT.

The sample holds one count of this clonotype. The chain links TRBV6-5 to TRBJ2-7; 7 bases fit TRBD2. V trimming: 2 bases; J trimming: 7 bases; junction bases outside the gene matches: 8. In germline, CDR1 is MNHEY, CDR2 SVGAGI. CDR3 length: 14 amino acids. The CDR3 region has the DNA TGTGCCAGCAGTTACACCGACATGGGAGGGGAGCAGTACTTC. This encodes CASSYTDMGGEQYF.

The rearrangement links TRBV5-6 to TRBJ2-4; 8 nucleotides line up with TRBD1. Unmatched junction bases numbered 4, after V lost 5 bases and J lost 6 bases. Looked up from germline, CDR1 is SGHDT and CDR2 is YYEEEE. The CDR3 is 13 amino acids. The CDR3 DNA reads as TGTGCCAGCAGTGTAACAGGGGGAAACATTCAGTACTTC. This encodes CASSVTGGNIQYF.

This chain uses TRBV28 with TRBJ2-7, with D possibly TRBD2 on 6 matching bases. CDR3 length: 11 amino acids. V lost 10 bases and J lost 12, with 19 bases in between. Germline CDR1 MDHEN, CDR2 SYDVKM. The CDR3 here is CATTWGEESYF. Here the CDR3 DNA reads TGTGCCACCACCTGGGGGGAGGAGTCGTACTTC.

This clonotype was detected only a few times. The chain has TRBV24-1 and TRBJ2-1; possibly TRBD2 for D (5 bases). The ends were cut back, 4 bases at V and 7 bases at J, with 10 bases in the middle. The germline gives CDR1 KGHDR, CDR2 SFDVKD. CDR3 size: 13 residues. The CDR3 region is CATSDARGNEQFF. The DNA for the CDR3 is TGTGCCACCAGTGACGCCCGGGGAAATGAGCAGTTCTTC.

This chain links TRBV12-3 or TRBV12-4 with TRBJ2-5; 11 bases map to TRBD2. Trimming cost V 5 bases and J 4 bases; bases outside gene matches: 18. The CDR3 is 19 amino acids. The CDR3 protein is CASSHPRGSGGAGGETQYF. The CDR3 nucleotides read TGTGCCAGCAGTCACCCTCGCGGTAGCGGGGGGGCCGGTGGAGAGACCCAGTACTTC.

This clonotype was seen once. The V gene is TRBV30, the J gene TRBJ2-6; D gene uncertain. V was pared by 2 bases and J by 3 bases, with 8 bases between. CDR3 length equals 14 residues. Germline CDR1 reads GTSNPN; CDR2 reads SVGIG (reference sequence). CDR3 in DNA: TGTGCCTGGAGTTTCGCCGGTGGGGCCAACGTCCTGACTTTC. It codes for CAWSFAGGANVLTF.

This clonotype is a singleton in its sample. This chain connects TRBV20-1 to TRBJ2-6; the D gene is possibly TRBD2 (6 bases). There are 16 residues in the CDR3. The V gene's germline CDR1 is DFQATT and CDR2 SNEGSKA (reference sequence). V shed 4 bases and J shed 4 bases, with 17 bases lying between them. This CDR3 reads CSAIVWGVTGANVLTF. CDR3 DNA sequence: TGCAGTGCTATAGTCTGGGGGGTCACCGGGGCCAACGTCCTGACTTTC.

J is TRBJ1-6 and V is TRBV4-3; D gene unclear. V was cut by 0 bases and J by 7 bases, with 10 bases left in between. Germline loops: CDR1 LGHNA, CDR2 YSLEER. The CDR3 consists of 15 residues. The CDR3 here is CASSQDPQANSPLHF. As DNA, the CDR3 is TGCGCCAGCAGCCAAGACCCTCAGGCAAATTCACCCCTCCACTTT.

The chain uses TRBV20-1 and TRBJ2-3, with 8 bases aligning to TRBD1. CDR3 length: 16 residues. Germline V lookup: CDR1 DFQATT, CDR2 SNEGSKA (reference sequence). The ends lost 0 bases at V and 1 base at J; junction bases unmatched: 6. The CDR3 spells CSAREPVDRGTDTQYF. CDR3 nucleotides: TGCAGTGCTAGAGAACCCGTGGACAGGGGCACAGATACGCAGTATTTT.

The chain is built from TRBV3-1 and TRBJ2-7; no clear D gene. Germline lookup yields CDR1 LGHDT and CDR2 YNNKEL (reference sequence). This CDR3 has 12 amino acids. Trimming shortened V by 1 base and J by 5 bases, and 6 bases separated the two germline ends. The CDR3 spells CASSQVPHEQYF. Here the CDR3 DNA reads TGTGCCAGCAGCCAAGTTCCCCACGAGCAGTACTTC.

The gene calls are TRBV6-2 or TRBV6-3 and TRBJ1-1; the D gene is possibly TRBD1 (5 bases). Trimming removed 6 bases from V and 5 bases from J, with 10 bases in between. The CDR3 is 12 residues long. Looked up from germline, CDR1 is MNHEY and CDR2 is SVGEGT. CDR3 sequence: CASRLGVTEAFF. The CDR3 DNA reads as TGTGCCAGCAGACTAGGGGTGACTGAAGCTTTCTTT.